The clone carrying this T cell receptor beta chain was detected ten times or more. Its antigen remains unknown. The 5'RACE template-switching step produced TCR cDNA and added a universal primer site and UMIs. TCRdb passed the 5' RACE reads through MiXCR, listing each CDR3 protein once. The data hold more than 300,000 distinct CDR3 sequences, with 3.5% to 4.5% observed a single time. This sample is part of a study of T cells after yellow fever vaccination. Points from the study as a whole: Bulk-population clonotypes that are abundant could appear as contaminants in FACS-sorted repertoires. In post-booster samples, most primary-vaccination clones reappeared (96% CD4, about 91% CD8). Weaker in magnitude, the secondary response showed a faster peak on day 5 versus 15.

The input for sequencing was PBMCs, taken 15 days after the yellow fever booster vaccination. The source of this sequence is a man aged 18 to 30 who received the YFV17D yellow fever vaccine.

The CDR3 DNA follows: TGCGCCAGCAGCCAAGATCCCGGCAATCAGCCCCAGCATTTT. Its translation is CASSQDPGNQPQHF. This chain joins TRBV4-3 and TRBJ1-5; D call uncertain. CDR3 length: 14 amino acids. Germline CDR1 LGHNA, CDR2 YSLEER. The V and J ends lost 0 bases and 2 bases respectively, with 5 bases between them.